The 10 T cell receptor beta chains below were found in one sample sequenced in a study of blood T cell repertoires in COVID-19. This table comes from immunoSEQ multiplex PCR, and its TCRdb copy is limited to in-frame clones, with some not included. Altogether around 78,000 clones are present, 82% being singletons, with the ten largest covering roughly 20%. The specimen sequenced was peripheral blood. All receptors come from a human donor in a cohort sampled during active COVID-19.

In this sample, this clone turned up a few times. The V gene is TRBV11-1, the J gene TRBJ2-2, with D perhaps TRBD2 (6 bases). V lost 1 base, J lost 5 bases, and 14 bases lay in between. Germline assignment: CDR1 SGHAT and CDR2 FQDESV (reference sequence). The CDR3 spans 16 residues. This CDR3 is CASSLGFPGVTGELFF. CDR3 DNA sequence: TGTGCCAGCAGCTTAGGCTTCCCGGGGGTTACCGGGGAGCTGTTTTTT. Combining the CDR3 with reference TRBV11-1 and TRBJ2-2 gives the whole variable domain EAEVAQSPRYKITEKSQAVAFWCDPISGHATLYWYRQILGQGPELLVQFQDESVVDDSQLPKDRFSAERLKGVDSTLKIQPAELGDSAMYLCASSLGFPGVTGELFFGEGSRLTVL.

The chain uses TRBV7-8 and TRBJ2-7; D call uncertain. The germline V gene has CDR1 SGHVS and CDR2 FQNEAQ. V was clipped by 11 bases and J by 3 bases, with 23 bases between them. This CDR3 has 15 residues. The CDR3 is CAPSLGEPLYYEQYF. The CDR3 DNA sequence: TGTGCCCCCAGCTTAGGCGAGCCATTATACTACGAGCAGTACTTC. Looking up the rest from reference TRBV7-8 and TRBJ2-7 gives the full variable domain: GAGVSQSPRYKVAKRGQDVALRCDPISGHVSLFWYQQALGQGPEFLTYFQNEAQLDKSGLPSDRFFAERPEGSVSTLKIQRTQQEDSAVYLCAPSLGEPLYYEQYFGPGTRLTVT.

This chain joins TRBV30 and TRBJ2-2; 7 bases agree with TRBD1. With V trimmed by 2 bases and J by 7 bases, 4 bases remained unmatched. In germline, CDR1 is GTSNPN, CDR2 SVGIG (reference sequence). This CDR3 has 13 residues. This chain's CDR3 is CAWSPTGLGELFF. The DNA for the CDR3 is TGTGCCTGGAGTCCGACAGGGCTCGGGGAGCTGTTTTTT.

The genes are TRBV7-9 and TRBJ2-5; 7 nucleotides match TRBD1. Germline V gene sequence: CDR1 SEHNR, CDR2 FQNEAQ (reference sequence). This CDR3 has 15 residues. Trimming cost V 5 bases and J 3 bases; bases outside gene matches: 9. The CDR3 DNA is TGTGCCAGCAGCAGACGACAGGGCGAGGAAGAGACCCAGTACTTC. Its protein is CASSRRQGEEETQYF.

The chain employs TRBV11-2 and TRBJ1-1, with 8 bases matching TRBD1. Germline V gene lookup returns CDR1 SGHAT and CDR2 FQNNGV. V dropped 5 bases and J dropped 6; count of bases not matched to a gene: 11. This CDR3 has 15 residues. CDR3 residues: CASSRIRQGSAEAFF. As DNA, the CDR3 is TGTGCCAGCAGCCGGATCCGACAGGGGAGCGCTGAAGCTTTCTTT.

This chain links TRBV2 with TRBJ1-1; D unresolved. CDR1 and CDR2 (germline): SNHLY, FYNNEI. The CDR3 runs 17 residues. Trimming removed 0 bases from V and 1 base from J, with 15 bases in between. CDR3 in DNA: TGTGCCAGCAGTGAAGCAGCTCCGGGCCGGGGGAACACTGAAGCTTTCTTT. This translates into CASSEAAPGRGNTEAFF.

V usage is TRBV10-1 and J usage is TRBJ2-4, with 8 bases aligning to TRBD1. From germline, CDR1 is WNHNN and CDR2 SYGVQD (reference sequence). The V segment lost 5 bases and the J segment 6 bases; nucleotides outside the gene matches: 6. CDR3 length: 14 residues. The CDR3 nucleotides read TGCGCCAGCAGTTCTCCGGGACAGGCAAACATTCAGTACTTC. Its protein product is CASSSPGQANIQYF.

This chain uses TRBV27 with TRBJ2-7; weak D call: TRBD2 (6 bases). V lost 2 bases and J 5 bases, leaving 7 bases between the germline ends. The CDR3 loop spans 12 amino acids. Per germline, CDR1 MNHEY and CDR2 SMNVEV (reference sequence). This chain's CDR3 is CASSLAGNEQYF. In DNA, the CDR3 is TGTGCCAGCAGTTTAGCGGGGAACGAGCAGTACTTC.

The V call is TRBV6-2 or TRBV6-3, the J call TRBJ1-5, with unresolved D. Per germline, CDR1 MNHEY and CDR2 SVGEGT. CDR3 length equals 12 residues. V gave up 4 bases and J gave up 5 bases, with 6 bases separating them. DNA of the CDR3: TGTGCCAGCAGTTGGAGGGATCAGCCCCAGCATTTT. This encodes CASSWRDQPQHF.

This clone has more than one count but fewer than ten. The chain combines TRBV7-8 with TRBJ2-7; 9 nucleotides line up with TRBD2. The CDR3 totals 16 residues. V gave up 5 bases and J gave up 3 bases; unmatched junction bases: 11. Germline CDR1 and CDR2: SGHVS and FQNEAQ. The CDR3 reads CASSPQLASGDYEQYF. CDR3 DNA: TGTGCCAGCAGCCCTCAGCTAGCTAGCGGGGACTACGAGCAGTACTTC. The whole variable domain, remainder taken from reference TRBV7-8 and TRBJ2-7, is GAGVSQSPRYKVAKRGQDVALRCDPISGHVSLFWYQQALGQGPEFLTYFQNEAQLDKSGLPSDRFFAERPEGSVSTLKIQRTQQEDSAVYLCASSPQLASGDYEQYFGPGTRLTVT.